This passage covers 25 T cell receptor beta chains from one sample sequenced in a study of cytomegalovirus exposure and HLA in healthy donors. Only in-frame clones appear in the TCRdb table, and some are missing; sequencing was by immunoSEQ multiplex PCR. The sample contains around 180,000 clones, more than 75% of which appear only once. Source material: PBMCs. These receptor sequences come from a woman under 30 in good health and CMV-seronegative.

The chain links TRBV4-2 to TRBJ2-2; a weak D match, TRBD1 (7 bases). Trimming took 1 base from V and 6 from J, leaving 15 bases between them. This CDR3 contains 16 residues. Germline V CDR1 and CDR2: LGHNA, YNFKEQ. CDR3 protein: CASSQGGQGGAGELFF. The DNA of the CDR3 is TGTGCCAGCAGCCAAGGAGGGCAGGGGGGAGCCGGGGAGCTGTTTTTT.

The chain is built from TRBV9 and TRBJ2-3, with a tentative D call TRBD2 (5 bases). This CDR3 is 14 amino acids long. V dropped 0 bases and J dropped 3 bases, with 8 bases sitting between them. Germline loops: CDR1 SGDLS, CDR2 YYNGEE. CDR3 DNA: TGTGCCAGCAGCGTAGGAGGGATGACAGATACGCAGTATTTT. Translation gives CASSVGGMTDTQYF.

The genes are TRBV2 and TRBJ2-5, with TRBD2 as a possible D gene (7 bases). V was shortened by 7 bases and J by 0 bases, with 12 bases between the two germline ends. From germline, CDR1 is SNHLY and CDR2 FYNNEI. CDR3 size: 14 residues. CDR3 bases: TGTGCCAGCAAGGGAGGGACAAACCAAGAGACCCAGTACTTC. This sequence encodes CASKGGTNQETQYF. Based on the CDR3 plus reference TRBV2 and TRBJ2-5, the full variable domain is EPEVTQTPSHQVTQMGQEVILRCVPISNHLYFYWYRQILGQKVEFLVSFYNNEISEKSEIFDDQFSVERPDGSNFTLKIRSTKLEDSAMYFCASKGGTNQETQYFGPGTRLLVL.

This chain connects TRBV11-2 to TRBJ1-1, with a weak D call TRBD1 (6 bases). V lost 1 base, J lost 11 bases, and 17 bases lay in between. CDR3 length equals 14 residues. CDR1 is SGHAT, CDR2 FQNNGV, per germline. CDR3 sequence reads: CASSLGGTGLEAFF. The CDR3 DNA follows: TGTGCCAGCAGCTTAGGTGGTACAGGGCTGGAGGCTTTCTTT.

The chain carries TRBV5-6 and TRBJ1-2; no definite D call. Germline loops: CDR1 SGHDT, CDR2 YYEEEE. The CDR3 totals 14 residues. Trimming shortened V by 0 bases and J by 5 bases, and 11 bases separated the two germline ends. As DNA, the CDR3 is TGTGCCAGCAGCTTGGCCCAGTTCCCTTATGGCTACACCTTC. Protein sequence: CASSLAQFPYGYTF.

A single count supports this clone. V usage is TRBV5-1 and J usage is TRBJ2-7; 7 bases line up with TRBD1. After removal of 3 bases from V and 2 bases from J, the junction contained 5 bases not matched to a gene. The length of the CDR3 is 14 residues. Germline assignment: CDR1 SGHRS and CDR2 YFSETQ. The CDR3 spells CASSWQGDTYEQYF. CDR3 DNA: TGCGCCAGCAGCTGGCAGGGGGATACCTACGAGCAGTACTTC.

This rearrangement joins TRBV19 to TRBJ1-1, with D maybe TRBD1 (6 bases). V gave up 8 bases and J gave up 3 bases, with 13 bases separating them. CDR3 length: 13 residues. The germline CDR1 and CDR2 sequences are LNHDA and SQIVND (reference sequence). The CDR3 loop is CASEIQGDTEAFF. The CDR3 DNA reads TGTGCCAGTGAGATACAGGGAGACACTGAAGCTTTCTTT. The variable domain in full, completed from reference TRBV19 and TRBJ1-1, reads DGGITQSPKYLFRKEGQNVTLSCEQNLNHDAMYWYRQDPGQGLRLIYYSQIVNDFQKGDIAEGYSVSREKKESFPLTVTSAQKNPTAFYLCASEIQGDTEAFFGQGTRLTVV.

This clone has only one observation. This chain joins TRBV2 and TRBJ1-1, with 7 bases lining up with TRBD1. Germline V gives CDR1 SNHLY, CDR2 FYNNEI. This CDR3 contains 14 residues. The junction had 9 bases not matched to a gene; V was cut back by 6 bases and J by 5 bases. The CDR3 sequence is CASSAQGYRTEAFF. The CDR3 nucleotides are TGTGCCAGCAGCGCACAGGGGTATCGGACTGAAGCTTTCTTT.

The rearrangement joins TRBV30 to TRBJ2-1, with 8 bases matching TRBD2. V gave up 2 bases and J gave up 2 bases; unmatched junction bases: 8. The CDR3 runs to 16 residues. Germline CDR1 is GTSNPN and CDR2 is SVGIG (reference sequence). In DNA, the CDR3 is TGTGCCTGGAGTTCTGGGAATAGCGGGGCCTACAATGAGCAGTTCTTC. It yields the protein CAWSSGNSGAYNEQFF.

The chain uses TRBV6-1 and TRBJ2-5; 7 bases line up with TRBD1. J was trimmed by 5 bases and V by 8 bases; bases with no gene match: 8. In germline, CDR1 is MNHNS, CDR2 SASEGT. The CDR3 consists of 13 residues. The CDR3 DNA follows: TGTGCCAGCCTGAAGACAGGGTGGGAGACCCAGTACTTC. Its protein is CASLKTGWETQYF.

The chain employs TRBV10-3 and TRBJ1-4; the match to TRBD1 covers 10 bases. The J segment lost 8 bases and the V segment lost 8 bases, leaving 11 bases of the junction unmatched. The CDR3 length is 15 residues. Germline CDR1 ENHRY, CDR2 SYGVKD. CDR3 residues: CAIGLGGTGAEKLFF. The CDR3, as DNA: TGTGCCATCGGCCTAGGGGGGACAGGGGCCGAAAAACTGTTTTTT.

The chain uses TRBV2 and TRBJ2-3; possible D gene TRBD1, 6 bases. The CDR3 totals 13 residues. With 4 bases removed from V and 3 bases from J, the gap between germline ends came to 8 bases. Germline V gives CDR1 SNHLY, CDR2 FYNNEI. The CDR3 sequence: CASSGQVTDTQYF. The DNA for the CDR3 is TGTGCCAGCAGTGGACAGGTAACAGATACGCAGTATTTT. Filled out from reference TRBV2 and TRBJ2-3, the complete variable domain reads EPEVTQTPSHQVTQMGQEVILRCVPISNHLYFYWYRQILGQKVEFLVSFYNNEISEKSEIFDDQFSVERPDGSNFTLKIRSTKLEDSAMYFCASSGQVTDTQYFGPGTRLTVL.

The chain recombines TRBV7-3 with TRBJ2-2, with D possibly being TRBD1 (5 bases). V was cut by 5 bases and J by 6 bases, with 10 bases left in between. The CDR3 loop spans 13 amino acids. Germline loops: CDR1 SGHTA, CDR2 FQGTGA. The CDR3 here is CASSNTGSGELFF. The CDR3 nucleotides are TGTGCCAGCAGCAATACAGGTTCCGGGGAGCTGTTTTTT.

This clone was observed once. The chain couples TRBV5-1 to TRBJ2-7, with D possibly matching TRBD1 (7 bases). CDR1 is SGHRS and CDR2 is YFSETQ in the germline V gene. Between the trimmed V and J ends, which lost 1 base and 4 bases, there was a span of 15 bases. The CDR3 covers 15 residues. CDR3 in amino acids: CASSLSGGSNYEQYF. CDR3 DNA: TGCGCCAGCAGCTTGTCAGGGGGGTCCAATTACGAGCAGTACTTC.

The chain employs TRBV5-1 and TRBJ1-2, with no clear D. V lost 2 bases and J 8 bases, leaving 13 bases between the germline ends. CDR1 and CDR2 (germline): SGHRS, YFSETQ. The CDR3 length is 13 residues. CDR3: CASSLLEGIGYTF. CDR3 nucleotides: TGCGCCAGCAGCTTACTTGAGGGAATAGGCTACACCTTC.

V gene TRBV10-3 combines with J gene TRBJ1-2; D uncertain. This CDR3 has 12 amino acids. Germline assignment: CDR1 ENHRY and CDR2 SYGVKD. V was trimmed by 11 bases and J by 0 bases, leaving 10 bases between them. In nucleotides, the CDR3 is TGTGCCGCCTGGGGAGCTAACTATGGCTACACCTTC. It specifies CAAWGANYGYTF.

This sequence joins TRBV29-1 and TRBJ2-5, with 10 bases that match TRBD1. J gave up 4 bases and V 3 bases, and 2 bases lay outside the gene matches. The CDR3 consists of 13 residues. The germline gives CDR1 SQVTM, CDR2 ANQGSEA. The CDR3 reads CSVDDRGLETQYF. The CDR3, as DNA: TGCAGCGTTGACGACAGGGGGCTAGAGACCCAGTACTTC.

The J gene is TRBJ1-1, the V gene TRBV10-2; D unresolved. Germline loops: CDR1 WSHSY, CDR2 SAAADI. Deletions cut 4 bases from V and 0 bases from J, with 9 bases between. This CDR3 has 14 residues. CDR3 sequence (DNA): TGCGCCAGCAGTGGTAAATTTATGAACACTGAAGCTTTCTTT. It is translated as CASSGKFMNTEAFF.

The chain links TRBV19 to TRBJ1-2; TRBD1 aligns across 7 bases. The germline V gene encodes CDR1 LNHDA and CDR2 SQIVND (reference sequence). Unmatched junction bases numbered 4, after V lost 5 bases and J lost 4 bases. The CDR3 has 13 amino acids. In DNA form, the CDR3 reads TGTGCCAGTAGTGTTACAGGGGTCTATGGCTACACCTTC. It encodes CASSVTGVYGYTF.

Turning to this clone: Distinct nucleotide sequences in the sample also encode this CDR3. The chain combines TRBV9 with TRBJ2-1; no clear D gene. The CDR3 is 14 residues long. CDR1 is SGDLS and CDR2 is YYNGEE in the germline V gene. V dropped 2 bases and J dropped 0 bases, with 6 bases sitting between them. The CDR3 loop is CASSVSSSYNEQFF. In nucleotides, the CDR3 is TGTGCCAGCAGCGTGTCGAGCTCCTACAATGAGCAGTTCTTC.

The V gene is TRBV4-1, the J gene TRBJ1-6; 7 nucleotides align to TRBD1. Trimming cost V 0 bases and J 9 bases; bases outside gene matches: 8. The germline V gene encodes CDR1 MGHRA and CDR2 YSYEKL. This CDR3 is built from 16 residues. CDR3: CASSQDRDRFGSPLHF. In nucleotides, the CDR3 is TGCGCCAGCAGCCAAGATCGGGACAGATTTGGTTCACCCCTCCACTTT.

CDR3 DNA: TGTGCCAGCACCTCGAGCGGGGGAACTAATGAAAAACTGTTTTTT. Translating it yields CASTSSGGTNEKLFF. The chain combines TRBV2 with TRBJ1-4, with a possible D match to TRBD1 (5 bases). This CDR3 comprises 15 residues. V lost 7 bases and J 1 base, leaving 13 bases between the germline ends. The V gene's germline CDR1 is SNHLY and CDR2 FYNNEI.

There are many counts of this clone. The CDR3 protein is CASSFTDLGEQYF. The CDR3 bases are TGCGCCAGCAGCTTCACGGACTTGGGGGAGCAGTACTTC. The chain recombines TRBV5-1 with TRBJ2-7; weak D call: TRBD2 (5 bases). Germline values: CDR1 SGHRS, CDR2 YFSETQ. This CDR3 region has 13 residues. The V end was cut by 2 bases, the J end by 7 bases, with 13 bases between.

The chain combines TRBV7-2 with TRBJ2-7; TRBD1 might be the D (6 bases). Germline V gene data show CDR1 as SGHTA and CDR2 as FQGNSA. CDR3 length equals 16 residues. The V end was cut by 7 bases, the J end by 4 bases, with 23 bases between. The CDR3 region is CASTPDSGSRRYEQYF. As DNA, the CDR3 is TGTGCCAGCACCCCGGACAGCGGATCCCGTCGGTACGAGCAGTACTTC.

This clone was counted at least ten times. This chain links TRBV7-6 with TRBJ2-7, with TRBD1 identical over 9 bases. CDR1 is SGHVS, CDR2 FNYEAQ, per germline. Unmatched junction bases numbered 7, after V lost 4 bases and J lost 3 bases. This CDR3 comprises 15 residues. The CDR3 reads CASSSGDRAYYEQYF. The CDR3 DNA reads TGTGCCAGCAGCTCCGGGGACAGGGCATACTACGAGCAGTACTTC. Full variable domain (rest looked up from reference TRBV7-6 and TRBJ2-7): GAGVSQSPRYKVTKRGQDVALRCDPISGHVSLYWYRQALGQGPEFLTYFNYEAQQDKSGLPNDRFSAERPEGSISTLTIQRTEQRDSAMYRCASSSGDRAYYEQYFGPGTRLTVT.